The clone carrying this T cell receptor (beta chain) was recorded at least ten times. The antigen is unknown. Amplification yielded TCR beta CDR3 regions, with RNA transcripts as the source. The HTBI primer set served for first-round RT-PCR of the TCR CDR3. MiXCR, run by TCRdb on the multiplex PCR reads, gives a single entry per CDR3 protein. The table lists around 350,000 distinct CDR3 sequences, roughly 19% of them singletons. The data originate from a study of T cells in Graves' hyperthyroidism and ophthalmopathy. Findings of the study overall: Ophthalmopathy was told apart from stable hyperthyroidism by a 13 V-J model.

Germline CDR1 SGHAT, CDR2 FQNNGV. The germline V and J ends were trimmed by 1 base and 1 base, with 7 bases remaining between them. The CDR3 covers 14 residues. V gene TRBV11-2 combines with J gene TRBJ1-1; D not certain. The sequence derives from a young woman with Graves' hyperthyroidism. Material: blood. This CDR3 reads CASSLGPSNTEAFF. CDR3 DNA sequence: TGTGCCAGCAGCTTAGGGCCTTCGAACACTGAAGCTTTCTTT. Together with reference TRBV11-2 and TRBJ1-1, the CDR3 gives the full variable domain: EAGVAQSPRYKIIEKRQSVAFWCNPISGHATLYWYQQILGQGPKLLIQFQNNGVVDDSQLPKDRFSAERLKGVDSTLKIQPAKLEDSAVYLCASSLGPSNTEAFFGQGTRLTVV.